Detailed here is one T cell receptor beta chain. This clone was seen more than once but under ten times. Its antigen specificity is not known. No base qualities exist here, and no much larger clone lies one base off it. This record belongs to a study of blood T cell repertoires in COVID-19 (TCRdb year 2020). As for the study more broadly: Collaborator samples came from the United States, Italy and Spain and covered acute and convalescent phases of COVID-19. The material from the prospective study consisted of cDNA or gDNA derived from T cells, B-cell-depleted T cells, or PBMCs. Deeply sampled blood TCRbeta repertoires from subjects exposed to, actively infected with, or recovered from COVID-19 were included in the dataset. The repertoires were made available in a free public database intended to serve as a resource for research on the immune response to SARS-CoV-2. Samples came from the ongoing ImmuneRACE study (first 160 participants) plus 1,254 subjects from 6 global collaborators. Nearly every sample came with metadata listing a de-identified subject ID, COVID-19 status, age in years and sex. HLA class I and class II types, where available, came from metadata supplied by the sample provider rather than from assay-based typing.

In Seattle, one collaborating source enrolled patients while the infection was active and tracked those patients longitudinally over the course of disease. Each collaborating institution followed its own protocols to collect whole blood in K2EDTA tubes. For TCRbeta analysis, collaborator samples were shipped as frozen whole blood, as isolated PBMCs, or as DNA extracted from either sample type. The study at large found these results: The amount of clinical and demographic metadata varied by source and participant and was provided uncurated.

From the cysteine up to the phenylalanine, the CDR3 has a length of 14 residues. The retained sequence is limited to the CDR3, 42 bases, with the frame set at the first base. In the germline V gene (reference sequence), CDR1 corresponds to SEHNR and CDR2 to FQNEAQ. The immunoSEQ Assay, a bias-controlled multiplex PCR, was used to amplify TCRbeta CDR3 regions from genomic DNA. Processing in the source paper ran as follows. The number of nucleated cells in each sample was estimated from the amplification of reference gene primers within the assay. Sequence reads were collapsed and filtered to measure the absolute abundance of every unique TCRbeta CDR3 rearrangement. For each sample, productive Simpson clonality was calculated as the square root of Simpson's diversity index over productive rearrangements. TCRdb provides this immuneACCESS table in a form limited to in-frame rearrangements. Some clones are lacking; in checked studies, under half of them reflect an unresolved V gene, and why the rest are absent is not known. D and trimming come from the DNA, and the V and J calls and clone size come from that table. This sample comprises approximately 210,000 clones, approximately 80% of them detected only once. The ten largest clonotypes hold over 6% of the sample.

The chain is assembled from TRBV7-9 and TRBJ2-3, with 7 bases aligning to TRBD2. Material for sequencing was peripheral blood. The origin of this receptor is a woman older than 75 with COVID-19, enrolled during active disease. The CDR3 region has the sequence CALDSSGSTDTQYF. The DNA sequence is TGTGCACTCGATTCTAGCGGTAGCACAGATACGCAGTATTTT.